Listed below are T cell receptor beta chains from one sample, sequenced in a study of regulatory T cells in long-lasting Graves disease. Each CDR3 protein is one row after TCRdb ran MiXCR on the multiplex PCR reads. Of nearly 350,000 distinct CDR3 sequences in the sample, around 20% were seen once. The material was peripheral blood mononuclear cells (PBMCs), obtained when the disease was refractory, from a patient treated with antithyroid drugs. The receptors were sampled from a female donor with Graves disease. Each CDR3 is given without its conserved first and last residue. Size values are once, few and many counts, or a class for expanded clones, and some rows have none.

ASSLHQGAEQY,many,TRBJ2-7,TRBV7-6
ASSLNLGTPSRLNTEAF,NA,TRBJ1-1,TRBV7-9
ASSLAGAMNTEAF,few,TRBJ1-1,TRBV11-3
ASSQAPTRSSYEQY,NA,TRBJ2-7,TRBV4-1
ATSDKTPDRNYGYT,NA,TRBJ1-2,TRBV24-1
ASSSTSPNQPQH,NA,TRBJ1-5,TRBV6-5
ASSWGVGTGNTEAF,many,TRBJ1-1,TRBV7-9
AIRLQGALNTEAF,NA,TRBJ1-1,TRBV10-3
ASSPSLQGTEAF,few,TRBJ1-1,TRBV18
ASSLRDSTYEQY,many,TRBJ2-7,TRBV7-8
ASSLNLGYGYT,many,TRBJ1-2,TRBV12-3/TRBV12-4
ASSLETGTIY,NA,TRBJ1-3,TRBV7-2
ASSLVWARSRSSPLH,NA,TRBJ1-6,TRBV5-1
SASLGGNQPQH,NA,TRBJ1-5,TRBV20-1
ASPRGGYTEAF,NA,TRBJ1-1,TRBV7-9
ASSPIRQGGGYT,few,TRBJ1-2,TRBV11-2
ASSPGTVLSYEQY,NA,TRBJ2-7,TRBV13
ASRPEPGQETQY,NA,TRBJ2-5,TRBV6-1
ASSLSAETQY,many,TRBJ2-5,TRBV5-5
ASEAGGHHEQF,few,TRBJ2-1,TRBV12-3/TRBV12-4
ASSYLEDPGPGLNGELF,NA,TRBJ2-2,TRBV6-5
ASSLLARPYNEQF,NA,TRBJ2-1,TRBV7-2
ASSYDEYQPQH,NA,TRBJ1-5,TRBV5-1
AWRQQGRSTAELF,once,TRBJ2-2,TRBV30
ASSHQGQETQY,many,TRBJ2-5,TRBV7-2
ASSAAGYTEAF,few,TRBJ1-1,TRBV6-1
ASSQSTGPSYGYT,few,TRBJ1-2,TRBV4-1
ASSEAGLASTGELF,many,TRBJ2-2,TRBV2
AISEGDYGYT,many,TRBJ1-2,TRBV10-3
ASNGGGVQETQY,few,TRBJ2-5,TRBV12-3/TRBV12-4
ASRTTSSYNEQF,NA,TRBJ2-1,TRBV5-1
ASSFSRAGNTIY,NA,TRBJ1-3,TRBV6-5
ASSIRQGQGRELF,NA,TRBJ2-2,TRBV14
ASSDYQIQETQY,many,TRBJ2-5,TRBV6-1
AWTWDRVRTEAF,NA,TRBJ1-1,TRBV30
AISDSGISSYEQY,many,TRBJ2-7,TRBV10-3